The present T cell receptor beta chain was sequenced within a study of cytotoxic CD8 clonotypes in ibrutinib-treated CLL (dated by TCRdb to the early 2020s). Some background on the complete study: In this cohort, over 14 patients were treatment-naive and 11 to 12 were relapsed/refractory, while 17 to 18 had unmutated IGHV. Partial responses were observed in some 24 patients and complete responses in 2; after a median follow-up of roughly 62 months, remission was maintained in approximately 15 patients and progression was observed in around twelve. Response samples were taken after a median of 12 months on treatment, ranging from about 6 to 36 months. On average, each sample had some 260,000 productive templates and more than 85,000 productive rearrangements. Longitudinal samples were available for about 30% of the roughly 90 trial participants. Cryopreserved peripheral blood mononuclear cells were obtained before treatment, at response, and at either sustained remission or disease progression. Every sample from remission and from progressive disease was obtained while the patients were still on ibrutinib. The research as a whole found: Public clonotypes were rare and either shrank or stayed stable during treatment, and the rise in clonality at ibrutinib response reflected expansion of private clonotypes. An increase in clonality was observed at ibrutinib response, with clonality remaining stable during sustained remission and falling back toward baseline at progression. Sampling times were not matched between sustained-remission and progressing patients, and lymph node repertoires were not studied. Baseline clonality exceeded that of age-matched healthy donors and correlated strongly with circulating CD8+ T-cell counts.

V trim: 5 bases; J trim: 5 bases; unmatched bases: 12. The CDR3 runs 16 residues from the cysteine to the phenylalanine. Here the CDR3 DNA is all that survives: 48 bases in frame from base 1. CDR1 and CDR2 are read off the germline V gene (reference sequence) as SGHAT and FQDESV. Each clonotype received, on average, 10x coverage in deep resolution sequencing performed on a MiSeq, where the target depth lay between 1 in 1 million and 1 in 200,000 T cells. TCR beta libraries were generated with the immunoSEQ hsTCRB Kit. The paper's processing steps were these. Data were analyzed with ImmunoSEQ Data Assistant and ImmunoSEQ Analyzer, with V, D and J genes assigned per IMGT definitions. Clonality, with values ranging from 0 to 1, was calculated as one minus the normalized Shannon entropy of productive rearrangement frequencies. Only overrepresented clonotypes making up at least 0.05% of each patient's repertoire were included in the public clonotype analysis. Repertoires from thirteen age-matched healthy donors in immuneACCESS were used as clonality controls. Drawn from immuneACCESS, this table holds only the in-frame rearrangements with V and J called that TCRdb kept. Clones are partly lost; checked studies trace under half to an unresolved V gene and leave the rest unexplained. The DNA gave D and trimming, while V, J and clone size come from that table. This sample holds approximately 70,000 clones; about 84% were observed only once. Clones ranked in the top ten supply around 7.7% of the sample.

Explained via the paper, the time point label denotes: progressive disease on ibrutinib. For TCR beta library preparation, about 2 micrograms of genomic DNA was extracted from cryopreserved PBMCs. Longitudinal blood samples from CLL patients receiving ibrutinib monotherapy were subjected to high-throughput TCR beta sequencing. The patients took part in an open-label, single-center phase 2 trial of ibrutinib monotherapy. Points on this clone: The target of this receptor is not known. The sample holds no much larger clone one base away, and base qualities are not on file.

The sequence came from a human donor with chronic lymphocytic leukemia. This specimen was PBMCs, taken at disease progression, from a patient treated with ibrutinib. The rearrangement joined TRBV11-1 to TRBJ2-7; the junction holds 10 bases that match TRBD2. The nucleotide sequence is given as TGTGCCAGCAGCCAGCAGGGCCTAGCGGGAGTGAACGAGCAGTACTTC. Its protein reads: CASSQQGLAGVNEQYF.